The clone carrying this TCR beta chain was detected only once. This specimen belongs to a study of blood T cell repertoires in COVID-19. CDR1 is MNHNY, CDR2 SVGAGI, per germline (reference sequence). The V segment lost 0 bases and the J segment 6 bases; nucleotides outside the gene matches: 5. The CDR3 extends over 14 amino acids. Here immunoSEQ multiplex PCR was the method, and the copy in TCRdb shows in-frame clones only, minus some. The sample has around 190,000 clones, more than 70% seen once. The chain joins TRBV6-6 to TRBJ2-7, with 7 bases that match TRBD2. The source material was PBMCs or T cells enriched from blood (not recorded which). This clonotype was obtained from a man aged 35 to 55 with acute COVID-19. The CDR3 is CASSYSIGGFEQYF. The CDR3 DNA reads TGTGCCAGCAGTTACTCCATCGGGGGGTTCGAGCAGTACTTC.